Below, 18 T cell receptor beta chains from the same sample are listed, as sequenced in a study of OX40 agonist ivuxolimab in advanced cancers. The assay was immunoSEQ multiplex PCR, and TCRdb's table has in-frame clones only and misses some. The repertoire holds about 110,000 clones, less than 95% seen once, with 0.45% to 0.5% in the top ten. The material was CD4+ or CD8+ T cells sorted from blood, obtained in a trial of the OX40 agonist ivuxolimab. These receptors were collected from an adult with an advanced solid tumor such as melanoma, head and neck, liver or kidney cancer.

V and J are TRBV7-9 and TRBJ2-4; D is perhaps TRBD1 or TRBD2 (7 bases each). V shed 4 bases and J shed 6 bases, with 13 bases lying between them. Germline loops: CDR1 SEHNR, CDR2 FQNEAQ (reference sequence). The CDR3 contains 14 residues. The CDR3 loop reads CASSSQGGGNIQYF. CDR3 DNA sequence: TGTGCCAGCAGCTCCCAGGGGGGGGGAAACATTCAGTACTTC. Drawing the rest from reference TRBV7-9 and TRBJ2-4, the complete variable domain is DTGVSQNPRHKITKRGQNVTFRCDPISEHNRLYWYRQTLGQGPEFLTYFQNEAQLEKSRLLSDRFSAERPKGSFSTLEIQRTEQGDSAMYLCASSSQGGGNIQYFGAGTRLSVL.

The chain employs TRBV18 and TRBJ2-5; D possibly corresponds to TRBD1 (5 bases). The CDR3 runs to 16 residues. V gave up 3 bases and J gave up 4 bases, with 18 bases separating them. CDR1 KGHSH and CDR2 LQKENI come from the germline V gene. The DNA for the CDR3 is TGTGCCAGCTCACCTATTCAAGTCAGGGAAGCAGAGACCCAGTACTTC. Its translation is CASSPIQVREAETQYF.

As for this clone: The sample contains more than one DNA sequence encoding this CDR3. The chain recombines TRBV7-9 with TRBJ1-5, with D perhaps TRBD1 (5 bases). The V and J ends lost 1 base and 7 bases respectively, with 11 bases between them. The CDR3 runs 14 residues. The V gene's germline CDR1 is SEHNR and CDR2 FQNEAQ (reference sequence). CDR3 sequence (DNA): TGTGCCAGCAGCTTAGGGGCAGGGAACCAGCCCCAGCATTTT. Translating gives CASSLGAGNQPQHF.

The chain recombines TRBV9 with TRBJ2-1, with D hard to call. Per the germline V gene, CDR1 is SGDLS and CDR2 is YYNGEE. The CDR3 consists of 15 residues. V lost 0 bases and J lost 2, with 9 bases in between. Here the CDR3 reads CASSVGNPPYNEQFF. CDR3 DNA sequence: TGTGCCAGCAGCGTAGGGAACCCCCCCTACAATGAGCAGTTCTTC.

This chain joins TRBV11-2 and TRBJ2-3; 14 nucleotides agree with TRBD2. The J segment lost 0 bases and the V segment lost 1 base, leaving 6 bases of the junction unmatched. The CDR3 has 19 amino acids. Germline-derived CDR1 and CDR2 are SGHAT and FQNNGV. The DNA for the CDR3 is TGTGCCAGCAGCTTAGCACCGGGGACTAGCGGGGGTAGCACAGATACGCAGTATTTT. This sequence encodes CASSLAPGTSGGSTDTQYF.

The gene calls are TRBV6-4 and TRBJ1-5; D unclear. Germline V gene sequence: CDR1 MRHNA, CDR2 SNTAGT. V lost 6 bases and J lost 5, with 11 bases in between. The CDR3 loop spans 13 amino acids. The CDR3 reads CASSPGQHQPQHF. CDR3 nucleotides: TGTGCCAGCAGCCCCGGGCAGCATCAGCCCCAGCATTTT.

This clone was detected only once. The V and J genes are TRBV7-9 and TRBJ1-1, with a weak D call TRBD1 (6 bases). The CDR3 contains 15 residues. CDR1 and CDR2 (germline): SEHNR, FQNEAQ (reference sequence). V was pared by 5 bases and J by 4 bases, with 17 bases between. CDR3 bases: TGTGCCAGCAGCACCCCACAGGGAGGCGTCACTGAAGCTTTCTTT. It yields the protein CASSTPQGGVTEAFF.

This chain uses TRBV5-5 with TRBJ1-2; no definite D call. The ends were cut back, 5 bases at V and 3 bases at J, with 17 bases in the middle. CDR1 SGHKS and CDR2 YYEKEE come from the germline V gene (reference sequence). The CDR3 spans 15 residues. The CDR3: CASSKTVLLDYGYTF. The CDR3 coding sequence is TGTGCCAGCAGTAAAACAGTTTTACTCGACTATGGCTACACCTTC.

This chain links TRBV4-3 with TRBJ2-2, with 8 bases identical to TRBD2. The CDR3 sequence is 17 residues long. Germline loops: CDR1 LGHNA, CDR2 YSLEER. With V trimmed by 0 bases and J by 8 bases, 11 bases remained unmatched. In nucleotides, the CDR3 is TGCGCCAGCAGCCAAGAGGCCCAAGCGGGGGCGACAGGGGAGCTGTTTTTT. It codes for CASSQEAQAGATGELFF.

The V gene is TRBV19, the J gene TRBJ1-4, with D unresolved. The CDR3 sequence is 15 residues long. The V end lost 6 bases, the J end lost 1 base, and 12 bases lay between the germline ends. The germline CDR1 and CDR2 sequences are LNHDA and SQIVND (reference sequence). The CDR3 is CASRGGAETNEKLFF. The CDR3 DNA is TGTGCCAGTAGAGGAGGCGCAGAAACTAATGAAAAACTGTTTTTT.

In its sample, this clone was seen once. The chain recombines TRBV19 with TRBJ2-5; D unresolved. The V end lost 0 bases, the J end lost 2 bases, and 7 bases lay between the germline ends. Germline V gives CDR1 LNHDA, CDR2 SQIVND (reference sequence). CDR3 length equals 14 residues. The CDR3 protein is CASSIDGRQETQYF. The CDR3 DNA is TGTGCCAGTAGTATAGACGGCAGGCAAGAGACCCAGTACTTC.

CDR3 sequence (DNA): TGTGCCAGCAGCTTACGGACAGGGCGTCAAGAGACCCAGTACTTC. Its translation: CASSLRTGRQETQYF. The chain carries TRBV7-2 and TRBJ2-5; 8 bases map to TRBD1. Germline CDR1 SGHTA, CDR2 FQGNSA. The trim removed 2 bases at V and 2 bases at J, leaving 4 bases unmatched. The CDR3 has 15 amino acids.

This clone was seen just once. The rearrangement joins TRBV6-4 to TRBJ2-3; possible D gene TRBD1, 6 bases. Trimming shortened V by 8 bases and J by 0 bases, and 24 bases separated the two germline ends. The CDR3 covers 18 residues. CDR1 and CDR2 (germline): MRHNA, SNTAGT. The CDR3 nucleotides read TGTGCCAGCCGATCCCCCGCTACAGGGAACAGTAGCACAGATACGCAGTATTTT. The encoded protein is CASRSPATGNSSTDTQYF.

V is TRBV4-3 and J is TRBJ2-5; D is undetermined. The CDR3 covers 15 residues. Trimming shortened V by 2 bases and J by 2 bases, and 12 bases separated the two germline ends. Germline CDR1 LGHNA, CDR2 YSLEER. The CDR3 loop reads CASSQTAATQETQYF. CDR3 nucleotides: TGCGCCAGCAGCCAAACGGCAGCAACTCAAGAGACCCAGTACTTC.

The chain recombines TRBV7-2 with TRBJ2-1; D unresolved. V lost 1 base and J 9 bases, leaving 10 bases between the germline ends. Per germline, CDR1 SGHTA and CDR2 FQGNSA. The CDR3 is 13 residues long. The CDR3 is CASSLGVASEQFF. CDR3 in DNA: TGTGCCAGCAGCTTAGGCGTAGCTAGTGAGCAGTTCTTC. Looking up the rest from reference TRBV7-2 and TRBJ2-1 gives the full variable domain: GAGVSQSPSNKVTEKGKDVELRCDPISGHTALYWYRQSLGQGLEFLIYFQGNSAPDKSGLPSDRFSAERTGGSVSTLTIQRTQQEDSAVYLCASSLGVASEQFFGPGTRLTVL.

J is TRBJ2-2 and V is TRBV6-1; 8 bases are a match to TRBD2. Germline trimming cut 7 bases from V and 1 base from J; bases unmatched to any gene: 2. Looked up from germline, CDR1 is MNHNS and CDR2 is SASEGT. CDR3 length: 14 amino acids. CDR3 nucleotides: TGTGCCAGCAATCTAGCGGGGAACACCGGGGAGCTGTTTTTT. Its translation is CASNLAGNTGELFF.

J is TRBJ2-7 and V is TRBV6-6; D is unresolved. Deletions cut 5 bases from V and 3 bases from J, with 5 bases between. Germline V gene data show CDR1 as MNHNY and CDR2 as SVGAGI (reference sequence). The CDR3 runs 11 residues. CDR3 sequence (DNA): TGTGCCAGCAGTCGTAGCTACGAGCAGTACTTC. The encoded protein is CASSRSYEQYF.

The CDR3 reads CASSGGFASEAFF. Here the CDR3 DNA reads TGTGCCAGCAGTGGGGGTTTCGCGTCTGAAGCTTTCTTT. The rearrangement joins TRBV6-1 to TRBJ1-1; D remains ambiguous. CDR1 and CDR2 (germline): MNHNS, SASEGT. V dropped 4 bases and J dropped 6 bases, with 12 bases sitting between them. The CDR3 is made up of 13 amino acids.